The clone carrying this TCR beta chain occurred a few times. What it binds is unknown. The investigators reverse transcribed all of the isolated RNA, so they sequenced expressed TCRB transcripts. Some clones are missing from TCRdb's copy, which holds only in-frame ones; the method was immunoSEQ multiplex PCR. This table holds about 140,000 clones, less than 9% found once. This entry comes from a study of beta chain features in type 1 diabetes. Across the study: No age, gender or cell yield differences were seen between patients and healthy donors. Cells sorted and examined across all samples totaled approximately 110 million. Study results and limitations: It was possible that PCR favored shorter templates, equally so in patients and controls.

Germline assignment: CDR1 SGHNT and CDR2 YYREEE (reference sequence). The CDR3 has 17 amino acids. V lost 1 base and J lost 4; bases outside the gene matches: 12. This TCR was recovered from a woman aged 25 to 39 in good health. The chain carries TRBV5-4 and TRBJ2-5; TRBD2 agrees at 8 bases. Sequencing was performed on central memory CD4+ T cells from blood. CDR3 protein: CASSLKAGTRGVETQYF. The CDR3 DNA sequence: TGTGCCAGCAGCTTGAAGGCCGGGACTAGAGGCGTAGAGACCCAGTACTTC.